The source of this T cell receptor beta chain is a study of shared T cell receptors in the human thymus. V lost 1 base to trimming and J lost 3 bases, with 18 bases between them. This CDR3 comprises 17 residues. Per germline, CDR1 MGHRA and CDR2 YSYEKL. TCRdb's table, derived via immunoSEQ multiplex PCR, lists solely in-frame clones and lacks some. This table has some 760,000 clones, roughly 88% appearing once. These same records also appear under a second study, on human thymus T cells. That study reports: Among unrelated individuals, related research reported thymic repertoires that overlapped highly.

The source is a girl under two years old with a congenital heart defect. Sequenced: thymocytes. The chain has TRBV4-1 and TRBJ1-2; no reliable D call. The CDR3 DNA reads as TGCGCCAGCAGCCAAGGAAGCCTTCGAGCACCATACTATGGCTACACCTTC. Protein sequence: CASSQGSLRAPYYGYTF.